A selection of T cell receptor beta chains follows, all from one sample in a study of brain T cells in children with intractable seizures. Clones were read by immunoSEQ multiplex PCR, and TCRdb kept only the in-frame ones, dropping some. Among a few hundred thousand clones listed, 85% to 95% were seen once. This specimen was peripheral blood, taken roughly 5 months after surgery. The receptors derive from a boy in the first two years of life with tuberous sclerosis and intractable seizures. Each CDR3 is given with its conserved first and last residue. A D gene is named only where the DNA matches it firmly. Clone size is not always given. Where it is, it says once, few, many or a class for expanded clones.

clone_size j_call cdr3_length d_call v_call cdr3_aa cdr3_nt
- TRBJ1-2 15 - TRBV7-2 CASSLVSGARHGYTF TGTGCCAGCAGCTTAGTATCGGGGGCGCGTCATGGCTACACCTTC
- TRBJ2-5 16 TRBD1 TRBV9 CASSVASGQGAETQYF TGTGCCAGCAGTGTCGCCTCTGGACAGGGGGCAGAGACCCAGTACTTC
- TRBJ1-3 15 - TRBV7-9 CASSSLISSGNTIYF TGTGCCAGCAGCTCCTTAATTTCCTCTGGAAACACCATATATTTT
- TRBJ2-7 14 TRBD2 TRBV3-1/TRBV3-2 CASSQIAGSYEQYF TGTGCCAGCAGCCAAATAGCGGGAAGCTACGAGCAGTACTTC
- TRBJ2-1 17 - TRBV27 CASSLTGPPISYNEQFF TGTGCCAGCAGTTTAACTGGACCCCCCATCTCCTACAATGAGCAGTTCTTC
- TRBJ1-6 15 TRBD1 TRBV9 CASSAGTGSNSPLHF TGTGCCAGCAGCGCGGGGACAGGGAGTAATTCACCCCTCCACTTT
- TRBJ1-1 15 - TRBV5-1 CASSYSGGLNTEAFF TGCGCCAGCAGTTACTCGGGCGGATTGAACACTGAAGCTTTCTTT
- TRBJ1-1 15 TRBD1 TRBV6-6 CASRTGGQGDTEAFF TGTGCCAGCAGAACCGGGGGACAGGGAGACACTGAAGCTTTCTTT
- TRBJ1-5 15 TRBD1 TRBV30 CAWREGTAYNQPQHF TGTGCCTGGAGGGAAGGGACAGCTTACAATCAGCCCCAGCATTTT
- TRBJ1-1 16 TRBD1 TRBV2 CASSPHQGAMNTEAFF TGTGCCAGCAGCCCCCACCAGGGGGCAATGAACACTGAAGCTTTCTTT
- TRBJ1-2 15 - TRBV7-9 CASSLDGGAQDGYTF TGTGCCAGCAGCTTAGACGGCGGGGCCCAGGATGGCTACACCTTC
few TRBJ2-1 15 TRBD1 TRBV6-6 CASSYSGQRFNEQFF TGTGCCAGCAGTTACTCGGGACAGCGTTTTAATGAGCAGTTCTTC
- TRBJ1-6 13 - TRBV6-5 CASSQKYNSPLHF TGTGCCAGCAGTCAGAAGTATAATTCACCCCTCCACTTT
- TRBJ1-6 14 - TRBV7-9 CASSLRPGNSPLHF TGTGCCAGCAGCTTAAGGCCTGGCAATTCACCCCTCCACTTT
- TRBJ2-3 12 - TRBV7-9 CASRREPDTQYF TGTGCCAGCAGACGGGAGCCAGATACGCAGTATTTT
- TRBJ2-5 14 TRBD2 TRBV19 CASSPTSGQETQYF TGTGCCAGTAGTCCGACTAGCGGCCAAGAGACCCAGTACTTC
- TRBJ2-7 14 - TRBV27 CASSLSGGVGEQYF TGTGCCAGCAGTTTATCAGGGGGGGTAGGCGAGCAGTACTTC
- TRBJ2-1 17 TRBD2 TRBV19 CASSIVFMRTSNNEQFF TGTGCCAGTAGTATAGTTTTCATGCGGACTAGTAACAATGAGCAGTTCTTC
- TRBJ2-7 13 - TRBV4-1 CASSHDLAYEQYF TGCGCCAGCAGCCATGACTTGGCCTACGAGCAGTACTTC
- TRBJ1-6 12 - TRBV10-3 CAIDAQETPLHF TGTGCCATCGACGCACAAGAAACACCCCTCCACTTT
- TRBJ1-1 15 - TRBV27 CASSSPTGPETEAFF TGTGCCAGCAGTTCCCCGACGGGTCCGGAGACTGAAGCTTTCTTT
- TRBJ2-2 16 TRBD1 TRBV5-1 CASSLRPGGRTGELFF TGCGCCAGCAGCTTACGTCCAGGGGGCCGGACCGGGGAGCTGTTTTTT
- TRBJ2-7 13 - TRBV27 CASSFGQPYEQYF TGTGCCAGCAGTTTCGGACAGCCCTACGAGCAGTACTTC
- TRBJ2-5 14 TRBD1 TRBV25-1 CASSADRGQETQYF TGTGCCAGCAGTGCTGACAGGGGCCAAGAGACCCAGTACTTC
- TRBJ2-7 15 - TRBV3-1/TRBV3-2 CASSQVGRPPGEQYF TGTGCCAGCAGCCAAGTGGGCAGGCCCCCGGGCGAGCAGTACTTC
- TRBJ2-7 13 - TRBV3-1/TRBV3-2 CASSQFNGYEQYF TGTGCCAGCAGCCAATTCAACGGCTACGAGCAGTACTTC
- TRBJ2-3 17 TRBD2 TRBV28 CASSPTLAGGSTDTQYF TGTGCCAGCAGTCCCACCCTAGCGGGAGGGAGCACAGATACGCAGTATTTT
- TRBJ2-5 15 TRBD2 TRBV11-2 CASRPERGAQETQYF TGTGCCAGCAGACCAGAGCGGGGGGCCCAAGAGACCCAGTACTTC
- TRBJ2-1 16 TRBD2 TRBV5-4 CASSLKRGDSYNEQFF TGTGCCAGCAGCTTGAAGCGGGGGGACTCCTACAATGAGCAGTTCTTC
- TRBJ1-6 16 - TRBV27 CASSSLGVIMNSPLHF TGTGCCAGCAGTTCCCTTGGGGTAATTATGAATTCACCCCTCCACTTT
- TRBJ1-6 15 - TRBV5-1 CASSLRSRVDSPLHF TGCGCCAGCAGCTTGCGGTCAAGGGTCGATTCACCCCTCCACTTT
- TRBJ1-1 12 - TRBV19 CASSIEGPGAFF TGTGCCAGTAGTATAGAGGGACCGGGGGCTTTCTTT
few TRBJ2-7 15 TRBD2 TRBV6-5 CASSYRLAGSYEQYF TGTGCCAGCAGTTACAGGCTAGCGGGGTCCTACGAGCAGTACTTC
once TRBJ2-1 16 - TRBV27 CASSFLGRDHNNEQFF TGTGCCAGCAGTTTTCTCGGCCGGGACCATAACAATGAGCAGTTCTTC
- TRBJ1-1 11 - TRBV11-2 CASRLNTEAFF TGTGCCAGCCGCTTGAACACTGAAGCTTTCTTT
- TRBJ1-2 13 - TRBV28 CASSLGTRYGYTF TGTGCCAGCAGTCTCGGGACACGCTATGGCTACACCTTC
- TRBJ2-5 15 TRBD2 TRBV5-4 CASSQSSGSGETQYF TGTGCCAGCAGCCAATCTAGCGGGAGTGGGGAGACCCAGTACTTC
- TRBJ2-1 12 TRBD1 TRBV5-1 CASSLDRGEQFF TGCGCCAGCAGCTTGGACAGGGGTGAGCAGTTCTTC
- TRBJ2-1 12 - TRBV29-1 CSGKGFYNEQFF TGCAGCGGCAAGGGATTCTACAATGAGCAGTTCTTC
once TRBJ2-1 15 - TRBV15 CATSRTRTFLNEQFF TGTGCCACCAGCAGGACCCGGACTTTTCTTAATGAGCAGTTCTTC
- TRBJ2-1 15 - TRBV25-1 CASSVSGRLGNEQFF TGTGCCAGCAGTGTATCAGGGAGACTAGGGAATGAGCAGTTCTTC
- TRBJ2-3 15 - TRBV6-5 CASSTGQQITDTQYF TGTGCCAGCAGTACCGGACAACAGATCACAGATACGCAGTATTTT
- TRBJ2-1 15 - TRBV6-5 CASSYTPGTMDEQFF TGTGCCAGCAGTTACACACCCGGGACAATGGATGAGCAGTTCTTC
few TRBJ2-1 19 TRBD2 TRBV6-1 CASSDVAGGLIYYYNEQFF TGTGCCAGCAGTGACGTAGCGGGAGGACTTATCTATTACTACAATGAGCAGTTCTTC
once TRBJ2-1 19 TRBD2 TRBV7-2 CASSPLWVAGGRGYNEQFF TGTGCCAGCAGCCCCCTCTGGGTAGCGGGGGGCAGAGGTTACAATGAGCAGTTCTTC
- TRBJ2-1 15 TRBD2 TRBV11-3 CASSDRAGVRNEQFF TGTGCCAGCAGCGACCGGGCGGGAGTACGGAATGAGCAGTTCTTC
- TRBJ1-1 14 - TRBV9 CASSAVGGGTEAFF TGTGCCAGCAGCGCAGTTGGGGGAGGCACTGAAGCTTTCTTT
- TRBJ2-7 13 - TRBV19 CASSIARTYEQYF TGTGCCAGTAGTATCGCGCGAACCTACGAGCAGTACTTC
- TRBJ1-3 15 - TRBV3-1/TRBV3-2 CASSQDTAAGNTIYF TGTGCCAGCAGCCAAGACACCGCCGCTGGAAACACCATATATTTT
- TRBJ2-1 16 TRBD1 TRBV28 CASSSGQGARNNEQFF TGTGCCAGCAGTTCGGGACAGGGGGCGAGGAACAATGAGCAGTTCTTC
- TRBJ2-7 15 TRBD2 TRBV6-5 CASRPGTSGIHEQYF TGTGCCAGCAGACCCGGGACTAGCGGGATCCACGAGCAGTACTTC
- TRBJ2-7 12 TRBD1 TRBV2 CASTGQGYEQYF TGTGCCAGCACGGGACAGGGCTACGAGCAGTACTTC
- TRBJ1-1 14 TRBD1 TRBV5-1 CASSRTGGDTEAFF TGCGCCAGTAGCCGGACAGGCGGGGACACTGAAGCTTTCTTT
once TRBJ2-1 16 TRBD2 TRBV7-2 CASSLDRPSGSNEQFF TGTGCCAGCAGCTTAGATAGGCCTAGCGGGAGTAATGAGCAGTTCTTC
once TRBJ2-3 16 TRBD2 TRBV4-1 CASSTASGGWADTQYF TGCGCCAGCAGCACCGCTAGCGGGGGGTGGGCAGATACGCAGTATTTT